In its sample, the clone carrying this T cell receptor (beta chain) was seen a few times. The sample belongs to a study of T-cell reconstitution after alpha-beta-depleted transplantation in children. Unique molecular identifiers were built into the TCRbeta library. TCRdb re-called the PCR reads with MiXCR, one entry per CDR3 protein. This sample has nearly 550,000 distinct CDR3 sequences, with 15% to 20% found just once. The TCR was taken from a human donor who donated a stem cell graft to a child with acute lymphoblastic leukemia. The input for sequencing was PBMCs from the stem cell graft donor, taken from the stem cell graft.

The chain's CDR3 is CASSPSDRGLKKDTQYF. CDR3 bases: TGTGCCAGCTCACCATCGGACAGGGGGCTTAAAAAAGATACGCAGTATTTT. The chain has TRBV18 and TRBJ2-3; 11 bases are shared with TRBD1. The V segment lost 2 bases and the J segment 5 bases; nucleotides outside the gene matches: 9. CDR1 KGHSH and CDR2 LQKENI come from the germline V gene. This CDR3 has 17 residues.